This T cell receptor beta chain was recorded in a study of cytomegalovirus exposure and HLA in healthy donors. The PCR made use of 60 Vbeta and 13 Jbeta primers. Assay used: immunoSEQ multiplex PCR; TCRdb lists only in-frame clones, some missing. The sample lists about 120,000 clones, 81% occurring once. To note about this clone: Its antigen is currently unknown.

Study-wide findings and caveats: In vitro checks showed that a few CMV-associated chains really do target CMV antigens. Despite most TCR sequences being rare, some public TCRs occurred in many donors. Reports state that TCR beta sequences accurately predicted most subjects' HLA-A and HLA-B alleles.

The ends were cut back, 0 bases at V and 0 bases at J, with 12 bases in the middle. Germline V lookup: CDR1 LGHNA, CDR2 YSLEER. CDR3 length equals 16 residues. The sequencing input was PBMCs. The sequence came from a man aged 40-50 years in good health and CMV-seronegative. This rearrangement joins TRBV4-3 to TRBJ2-7, with D unresolved. The CDR3 protein is CASSQDRVSSSYEQYF. DNA of the CDR3: TGCGCCAGCAGCCAAGATAGAGTCTCGAGCTCCTACGAGCAGTACTTC.